The rows below give T cell receptor beta chains drawn from one sample of a study of PD-1 blockade in classical Hodgkin lymphoma. Only in-frame clones appear in the TCRdb table, and some are missing; sequencing was by immunoSEQ multiplex PCR. The sample carries 57,000 or so clones, approximately 90% recorded once. This specimen consisted of peripheral blood mononuclear cells (PBMCs), obtained at baseline. These receptors all stem from a human donor with classical Hodgkin lymphoma. Both conserved end residues are part of each CDR3. The D gene is left open where the match is weak. Expanded clones are given a class, and other clones once, few, many or no size at all.

J | size | V | D | CDR3 | DNA
TRBJ1-2 | - | TRBV29-1 | TRBD1 | CSIRQGLNYGYTF | TGCAGCATCCGACAGGGCCTAAACTATGGCTACACCTTC
TRBJ2-7 | - | TRBV2 | - | CASVSGWDYEQYF | TGTGCCAGCGTCTCAGGATGGGACTACGAGCAGTACTTC
TRBJ1-5 | - | TRBV28 | TRBD1 | CASRPDRDNQPQHF | TGTGCCAGCAGACCGGACAGGGACAATCAGCCCCAGCATTTT
TRBJ1-1 | - | TRBV27 | - | CASSLRPRPDTEAFF | TGTGCCAGCAGTTTAAGACCTAGGCCCGACACTGAAGCTTTCTTT
TRBJ1-6 | few | TRBV5-4 | - | CASSLGVPRTSTPLHF | TGTGCCAGCAGCTTGGGGGTCCCTCGGACCTCTACACCCCTCCACTTT
TRBJ1-1 | - | TRBV4-2 | - | CASSQDYLIVWGLNTEAFF | TGTGCCAGCAGCCAAGATTATCTAATCGTGTGGGGGTTGAACACTGAAGCTTTCTTT
TRBJ1-5 | - | TRBV7-3 | - | CASSWTSVYQPQHF | TGTGCCAGCAGCTGGACTTCAGTTTATCAGCCCCAGCATTTT
TRBJ2-7 | - | TRBV6-5 | TRBD1 | CASSYSRDRGIHEQYF | TGTGCCAGCAGTTACTCCCGGGACAGGGGTATTCACGAGCAGTACTTC
TRBJ2-3 | - | TRBV7-3 | - | CASSLNGAGIDTQYF | TGTGCCAGCAGCTTAAATGGGGCGGGGATCGATACGCAGTATTTT
TRBJ2-7 | - | TRBV28 | - | CASAGTPYEQYF | TGTGCCAGCGCGGGGACCCCCTACGAGCAGTACTTC
TRBJ2-1 | once | TRBV9 | - | CASSSKGAGGSYNEQFF | TGTGCCAGCAGCTCCAAGGGGGCGGGGGGCTCCTACAATGAGCAGTTCTTC
TRBJ1-1 | - | TRBV10-3 | - | CAISESRNTEAFF | TGTGCCATCAGTGAGTCGAGGAACACTGAAGCTTTCTTT
TRBJ1-1 | - | TRBV5-6 | - | CASSLLDRYTEAFF | TGTGCCAGCAGCCTCCTAGACAGATACACTGAAGCTTTCTTT
TRBJ2-7 | - | TRBV7-9 | TRBD1 | CASSLTQGAAEQYF | TGTGCCAGCAGCTTAACACAGGGGGCGGCCGAGCAGTACTTC
TRBJ1-5 | medium-sized | TRBV27 | - | CASSSNGQANQPQHF | TGTGCCAGCAGTTCCAACGGACAAGCCAATCAGCCCCAGCATTTT
TRBJ2-3 | - | TRBV7-6 | TRBD2 | CASSSASGGGTDTQYF | TGTGCCAGCAGCTCCGCTAGCGGGGGGGGCACAGATACGCAGTATTTT
TRBJ1-4 | - | TRBV21-1 | - | CASSKTLDITTNEKLFF | TGTGCCAGCAGCAAAACGCTAGACATCACAACTAATGAAAAACTGTTTTTT
TRBJ1-2 | - | TRBV5-6 | - | CASSLVGSNYGYTF | TGTGCCAGCAGCTTGGTGGGCAGTAACTATGGCTACACCTTC
TRBJ2-1 | - | TRBV29-1 | - | CSIEAPRDNEQFF | TGCAGCATTGAGGCTCCGAGAGACAATGAGCAGTTCTTC
TRBJ2-7 | - | TRBV5-4 | - | CASSLGGGTYEQYF | TGTGCCAGCAGCTTGGGCGGGGGCACCTACGAGCAGTACTTC
TRBJ2-1 | - | TRBV19 | - | CASSSRQASSYNEQFF | TGTGCCAGTAGTTCCCGACAGGCCAGCTCCTACAATGAGCAGTTCTTC
TRBJ2-2 | - | TRBV5-1 | - | CASSLDAGELFF | TGCGCCAGCAGCCTTGACGCCGGGGAGCTGTTTTTT
TRBJ2-3 | - | TRBV13 | - | CASSFGQGLDTQYF | TGTGCCAGCAGCTTTGGGCAGGGGTTAGATACGCAGTATTTT
TRBJ2-5 | - | TRBV7-2 | - | CASSQDSFPEETQYF | TGTGCCAGCAGCCAGGACTCTTTCCCAGAAGAGACCCAGTACTTC
TRBJ1-3 | once | TRBV6-6 | - | CASSYPAGPRGNTIYF | TGTGCCAGCAGTTACCCGGCGGGACCGAGGGGAAACACCATATATTTT
TRBJ1-1 | - | TRBV7-9 | - | CASSFWTDTEAFF | TGTGCCAGCAGCTTTTGGACAGACACTGAAGCTTTCTTT
TRBJ1-1 | - | TRBV21-1 | - | CAASYTKAFF | TGTGCGGCCAGTTACACTAAAGCTTTCTTT
TRBJ1-5 | - | TRBV6-1 | TRBD1 | CATTGDRVGNQPQHF | TGTGCCACAACCGGCGACAGGGTGGGCAATCAGCCCCAGCATTTT
TRBJ2-1 | - | TRBV7-9 | TRBD2 | CASLRTSGGVLSYNEQFF | TGTGCCAGCCTACGGACTAGCGGGGGCGTCCTCTCCTACAATGAGCAGTTCTTC
TRBJ1-1 | once | TRBV7-2 | TRBD1 | CASSLLFGTGDMNTEAFF | TGTGCCAGCAGCTTACTGTTCGGGACAGGAGATATGAACACTGAAGCTTTCTTT
TRBJ2-3 | - | TRBV30 | - | CAWSVLGTRTDTQYF | TGTGCCTGGAGTGTACTGGGGACTCGCACAGATACGCAGTATTTT
TRBJ1-1 | - | TRBV5-1 | - | CASSAGMGETEAFF | TGCGCCAGCAGCGCTGGAATGGGGGAAACTGAAGCTTTCTTT
TRBJ2-7 | - | TRBV29-1 | - | CSVEWMGLPLEQYF | TGCAGCGTTGAATGGATGGGACTTCCCCTCGAGCAGTACTTC